This T cell receptor (beta chain) was observed in a study of blood T cell repertoires in COVID-19. V shed 5 bases and J shed 0 bases, with 4 bases lying between them. The CDR3 has 12 amino acids. The method was immunoSEQ multiplex PCR; TCRdb's version includes in-frame clones alone and lacks a portion of them. The sample includes 100,000 or so clones, roughly 85% of them seen just once. The chain joins TRBV6-7 to TRBJ1-1; D is uncertain. TRBV6-7 is placed among ORFs of uncertain function. Sequences were obtained from peripheral blood. This TCR was sampled from a man aged 60-69 years with acute or convalescent COVID-19. CDR3 in DNA: TGTGCCAGCAGTCCAATGAACACTGAAGCTTTCTTT. It translates to CASSPMNTEAFF.